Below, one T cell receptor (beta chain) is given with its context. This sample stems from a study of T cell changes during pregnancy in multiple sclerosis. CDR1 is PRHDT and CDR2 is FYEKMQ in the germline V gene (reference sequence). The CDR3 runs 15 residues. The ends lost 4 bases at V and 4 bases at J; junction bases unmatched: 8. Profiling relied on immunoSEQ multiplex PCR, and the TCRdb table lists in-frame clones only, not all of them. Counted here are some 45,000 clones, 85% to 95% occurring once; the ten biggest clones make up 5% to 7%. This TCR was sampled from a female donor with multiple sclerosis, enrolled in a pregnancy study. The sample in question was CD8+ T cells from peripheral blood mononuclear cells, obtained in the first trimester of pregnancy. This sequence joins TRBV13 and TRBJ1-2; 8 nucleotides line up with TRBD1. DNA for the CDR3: TGTGCCAGCAGCTCTCCGGACAGGGATCCCTATGGCTACACCTTC. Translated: CASSSPDRDPYGYTF. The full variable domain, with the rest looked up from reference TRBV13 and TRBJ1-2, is AAGVIQSPRHLIKEKRETATLKCYPIPRHDTVYWYQQGPGQDPQFLISFYEKMQSDKGSIPDRFSAQQFSDYHSELNMSSLELGDSALYFCASSSPDRDPYGYTFGSGTRLTVV.